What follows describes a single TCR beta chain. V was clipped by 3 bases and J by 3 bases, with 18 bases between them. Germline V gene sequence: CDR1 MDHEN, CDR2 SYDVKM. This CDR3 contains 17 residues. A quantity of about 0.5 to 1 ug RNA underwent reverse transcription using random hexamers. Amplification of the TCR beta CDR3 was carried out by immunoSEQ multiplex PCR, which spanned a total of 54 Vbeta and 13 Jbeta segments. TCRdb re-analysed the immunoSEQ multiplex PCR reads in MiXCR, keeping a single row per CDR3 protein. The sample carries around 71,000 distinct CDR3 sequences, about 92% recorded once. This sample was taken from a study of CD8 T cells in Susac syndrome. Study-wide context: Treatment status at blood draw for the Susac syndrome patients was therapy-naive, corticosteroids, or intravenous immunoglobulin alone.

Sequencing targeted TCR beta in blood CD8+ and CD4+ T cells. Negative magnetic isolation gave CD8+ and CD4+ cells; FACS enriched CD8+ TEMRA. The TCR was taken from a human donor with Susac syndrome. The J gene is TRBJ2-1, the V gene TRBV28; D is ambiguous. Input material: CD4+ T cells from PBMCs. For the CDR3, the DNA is TGTGCCAGCAGTTTTCATATGGGAACACCGGACTACAATGAGCAGTTCTTC. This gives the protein CASSFHMGTPDYNEQFF.